One T cell receptor beta chain is described in this entry. The antigen is undetermined. Germline CDR1 reads SGHRS; CDR2 reads YFSETQ. The CDR3 contains 14 residues. The germline V and J ends were trimmed by 0 bases and 0 bases, with 4 bases remaining between them. The sample comes from a study of early T cells in non-severe SARS-CoV-2 infection. Turning to the study itself: Whole-blood bulk RNA, unsorted, was sequenced, and chains were unpaired.

Researchers tagged individual cDNA molecules with unique molecular identifiers. TCRdb independently ran MiXCR on the 5' RACE reads; one entry per CDR3 protein. The repertoire consists of 55,000 to 65,000 distinct CDR3 sequences, with 8% to 9.5% occurring once and the leading ten covering approximately 15%. Overall study results and limits: Private and CD4 specificities were missed by VDJdb matching, skewed to anti-spike CD8.

The specimen was whole blood. This TCR derives from an adult who was a healthcare worker with PCR-confirmed SARS-CoV-2 infection or an uninfected control (not recorded which). The rearrangement uses TRBV5-1 and TRBJ2-4; the D is unclear. CDR3: CASSLGTAKNIQYF. CDR3 nucleotides: TGCGCCAGCAGCTTGGGAACAGCCAAAAACATTCAGTACTTC.